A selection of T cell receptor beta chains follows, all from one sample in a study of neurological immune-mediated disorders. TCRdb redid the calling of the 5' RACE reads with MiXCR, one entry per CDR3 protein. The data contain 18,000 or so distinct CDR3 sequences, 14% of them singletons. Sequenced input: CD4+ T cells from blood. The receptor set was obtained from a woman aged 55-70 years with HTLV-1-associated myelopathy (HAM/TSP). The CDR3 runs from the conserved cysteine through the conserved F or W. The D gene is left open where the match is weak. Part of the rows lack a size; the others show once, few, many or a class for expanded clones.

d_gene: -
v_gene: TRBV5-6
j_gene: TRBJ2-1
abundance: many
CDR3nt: TGTGCCAGCAGCTTGTCCGTTTACTCCTACAATGAGCAGTTCTTC
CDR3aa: CASSLSVYSYNEQFF

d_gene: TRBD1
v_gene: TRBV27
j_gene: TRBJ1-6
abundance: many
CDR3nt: TGTGCCAGCAGCCGGGACAGCTCCTATAATTCACCCCTCCACTTT
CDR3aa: CASSRDSSYNSPLHF

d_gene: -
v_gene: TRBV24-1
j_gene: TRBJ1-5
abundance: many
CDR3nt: TGTGCCACCAGTGGGTCAGGCGGACAGCCCCAGCATTTT
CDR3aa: CATSGSGGQPQHF

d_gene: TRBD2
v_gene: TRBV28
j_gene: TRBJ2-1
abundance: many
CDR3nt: TGTGCCAGCGGAGGCGGGAGATCCTACAATGAGCAGTTCTTC
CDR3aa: CASGGGRSYNEQFF

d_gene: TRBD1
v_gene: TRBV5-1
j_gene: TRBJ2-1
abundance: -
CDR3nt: TGCGCCAGCAGCCTTCGACAGGGGGGAGACTACAATGAGCAGTTCTTC
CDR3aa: CASSLRQGGDYNEQFF

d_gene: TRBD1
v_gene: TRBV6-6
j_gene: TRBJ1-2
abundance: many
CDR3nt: TGTGCCAGCAGCCTATTGAAGGACAGGGGATATAAAGGCTATGGCTACACCTTC
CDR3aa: CASSLLKDRGYKGYGYTF

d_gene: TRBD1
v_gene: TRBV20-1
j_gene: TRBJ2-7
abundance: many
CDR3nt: TGCAGTGCTAGAGATCGGAGGGGGACAGGGGGCTACGAGCAGTACTTC
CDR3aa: CSARDRRGTGGYEQYF

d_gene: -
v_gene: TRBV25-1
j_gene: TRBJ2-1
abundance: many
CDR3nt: TGTGCCAGCCGTCCGCCAGGAGAGAACTACAATGAGCAGTTCTTC
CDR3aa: CASRPPGENYNEQFF

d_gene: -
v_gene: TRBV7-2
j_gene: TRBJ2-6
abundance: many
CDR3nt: TGTGCCAGCAGCTTAGGGTCTGGGAACTCTGGGGCCAACGTCCTGACTTTC
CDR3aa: CASSLGSGNSGANVLTF

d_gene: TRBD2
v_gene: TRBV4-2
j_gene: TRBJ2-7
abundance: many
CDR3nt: TGTGCCAGCAGCCAAGGGGGGAGGGGCGCAACCCACGAGCAGTACTTC
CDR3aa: CASSQGGRGATHEQYF

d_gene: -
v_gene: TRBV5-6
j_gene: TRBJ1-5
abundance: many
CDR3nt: TGTGCCAGCAGCTTGGGAGCCCCAGACAATCAGCCCCAGCATTTT
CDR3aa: CASSLGAPDNQPQHF

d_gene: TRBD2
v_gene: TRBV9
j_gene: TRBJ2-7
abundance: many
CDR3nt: TGTGCCAGCAGCGTGGGGACTAGCGGGACCTACGAGCAGTACTTC
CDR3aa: CASSVGTSGTYEQYF

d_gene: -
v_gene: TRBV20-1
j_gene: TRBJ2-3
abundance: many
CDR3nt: TGCAGTGCTACTACCACAGATACGCAGTATTTT
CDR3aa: CSATTTDTQYF

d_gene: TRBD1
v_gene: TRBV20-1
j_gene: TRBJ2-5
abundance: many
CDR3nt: TGCAGTGCTTGGGGACAGCGAGGGACCCAGTACTTC
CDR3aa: CSAWGQRGTQYF

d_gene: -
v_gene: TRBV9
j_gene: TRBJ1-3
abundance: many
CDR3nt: TGTGCCAGCAGCACCTACGGGGCGTCTGGAAACACCATATATTTT
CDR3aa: CASSTYGASGNTIYF

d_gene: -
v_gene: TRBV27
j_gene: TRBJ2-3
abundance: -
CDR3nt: TGTGCCAGCAGTTTTAGCCGGCCCCCAGATACGCAGTATTTT
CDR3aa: CASSFSRPPDTQYF

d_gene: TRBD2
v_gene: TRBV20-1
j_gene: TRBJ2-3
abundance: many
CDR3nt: TGCAGTGCTAGCGACTCTGTGGGACTAGCGGGGGCTTACACAGATACGCAGTATTTT
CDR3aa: CSASDSVGLAGAYTDTQYF

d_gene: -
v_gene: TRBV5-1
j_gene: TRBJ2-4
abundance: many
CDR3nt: TGCGCCAGCAGCCCCCTAGGTCCGGGGTCTTTCAAAAACATTCAGTACTTC
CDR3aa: CASSPLGPGSFKNIQYF